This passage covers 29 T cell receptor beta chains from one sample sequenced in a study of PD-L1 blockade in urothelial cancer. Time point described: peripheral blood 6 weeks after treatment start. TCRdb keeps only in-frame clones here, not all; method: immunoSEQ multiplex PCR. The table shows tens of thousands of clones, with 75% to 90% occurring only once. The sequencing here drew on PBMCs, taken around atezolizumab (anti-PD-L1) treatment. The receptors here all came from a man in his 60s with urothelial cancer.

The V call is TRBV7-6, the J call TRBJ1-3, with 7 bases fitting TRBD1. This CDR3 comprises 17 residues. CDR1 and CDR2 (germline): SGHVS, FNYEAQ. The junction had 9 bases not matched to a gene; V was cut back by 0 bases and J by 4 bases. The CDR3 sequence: CASSLAVAGGAGNTIYF. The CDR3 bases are TGTGCCAGCAGCTTAGCGGTGGCAGGGGGAGCGGGAAACACCATATATTTT. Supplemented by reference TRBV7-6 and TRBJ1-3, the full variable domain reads GAGVSQSPRYKVTKRGQDVALRCDPISGHVSLYWYRQALGQGPEFLTYFNYEAQQDKSGLPNDRFSAERPEGSISTLTIQRTEQRDSAMYRCASSLAVAGGAGNTIYFGEGSWLTVV.

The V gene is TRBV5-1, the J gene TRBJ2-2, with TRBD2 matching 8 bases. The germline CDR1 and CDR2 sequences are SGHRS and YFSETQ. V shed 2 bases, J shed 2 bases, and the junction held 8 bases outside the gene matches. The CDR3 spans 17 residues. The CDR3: CASSLGSAGVNTGELFF. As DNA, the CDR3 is TGCGCCAGCAGCTTAGGGTCAGCGGGGGTTAACACCGGGGAGCTGTTTTTT.

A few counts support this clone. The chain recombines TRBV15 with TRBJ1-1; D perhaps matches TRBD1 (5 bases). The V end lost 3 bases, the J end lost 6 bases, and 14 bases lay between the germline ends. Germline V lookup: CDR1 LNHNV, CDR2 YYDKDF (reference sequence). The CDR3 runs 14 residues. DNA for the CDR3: TGTGCCACCAGCAGGGGGCGGGGTAGCGCTGAAGCTTTCTTT. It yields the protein CATSRGRGSAEAFF. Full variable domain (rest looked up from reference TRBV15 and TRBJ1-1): DAMVIQNPRYQVTQFGKPVTLSCSQTLNHNVMYWYQQKSSQAPKLLFHYYDKDFNNEADTPDNFQSRRPNTSFCFLDIRSPGLGDTAMYLCATSRGRGSAEAFFGQGTRLTVV.

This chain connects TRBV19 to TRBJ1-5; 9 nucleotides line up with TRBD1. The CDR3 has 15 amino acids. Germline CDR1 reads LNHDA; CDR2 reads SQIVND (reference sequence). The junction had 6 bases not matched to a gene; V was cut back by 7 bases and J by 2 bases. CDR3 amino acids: CASTRTGVGNQPQHF. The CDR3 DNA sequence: TGTGCCAGTACCCGGACAGGGGTCGGCAATCAGCCCCAGCATTTT.

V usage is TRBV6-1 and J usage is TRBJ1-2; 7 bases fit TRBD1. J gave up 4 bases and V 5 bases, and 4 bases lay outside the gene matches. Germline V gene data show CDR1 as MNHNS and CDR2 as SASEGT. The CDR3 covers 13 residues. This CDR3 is CASSSTGSYGYTF. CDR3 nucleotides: TGTGCCAGCAGTTCGACAGGGAGCTATGGCTACACCTTC.

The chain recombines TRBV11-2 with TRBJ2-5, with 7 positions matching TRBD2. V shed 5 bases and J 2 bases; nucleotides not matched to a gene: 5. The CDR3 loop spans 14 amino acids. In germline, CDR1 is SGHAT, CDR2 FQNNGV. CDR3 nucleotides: TGTGCCAGCAGCCCTGGACTAGGGCAAGAGACCCAGTACTTC. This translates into CASSPGLGQETQYF.

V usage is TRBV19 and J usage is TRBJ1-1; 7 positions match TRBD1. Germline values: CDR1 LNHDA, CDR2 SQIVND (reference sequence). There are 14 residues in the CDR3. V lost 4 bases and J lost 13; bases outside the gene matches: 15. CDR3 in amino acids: CASSTIGQVVMGFF. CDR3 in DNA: TGTGCCAGTAGTACGATTGGACAGGTCGTTATGGGTTTCTTT.

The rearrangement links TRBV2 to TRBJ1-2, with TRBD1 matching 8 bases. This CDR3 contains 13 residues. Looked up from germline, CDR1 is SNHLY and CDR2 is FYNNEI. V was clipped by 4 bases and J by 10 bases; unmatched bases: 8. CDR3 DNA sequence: TGTGCCAGCAGTGGGGGGACAGGAGTGGTCTACACCTTC. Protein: CASSGGTGVVYTF.

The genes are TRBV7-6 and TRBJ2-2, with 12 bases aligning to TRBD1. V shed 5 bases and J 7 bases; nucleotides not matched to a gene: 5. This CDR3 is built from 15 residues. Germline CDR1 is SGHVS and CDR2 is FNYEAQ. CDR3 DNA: TGTGCCAGCAGCCTGGGGACAGGGGGCTTCGGGGAGCTGTTTTTT. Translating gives CASSLGTGGFGELFF.

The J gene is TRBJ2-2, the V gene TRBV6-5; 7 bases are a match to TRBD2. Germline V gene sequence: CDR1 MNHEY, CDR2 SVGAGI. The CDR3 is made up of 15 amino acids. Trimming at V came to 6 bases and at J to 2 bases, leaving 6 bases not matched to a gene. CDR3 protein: CASRVSGANTGELFF. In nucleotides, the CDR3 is TGTGCCAGCAGGGTGAGCGGGGCCAACACCGGGGAGCTGTTTTTT.

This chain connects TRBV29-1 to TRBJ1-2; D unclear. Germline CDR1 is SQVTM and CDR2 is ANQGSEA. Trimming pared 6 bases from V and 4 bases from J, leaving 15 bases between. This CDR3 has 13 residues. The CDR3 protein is CSVLSREVYGYTF. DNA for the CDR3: TGCAGCGTCCTCTCCCGGGAGGTCTATGGCTACACCTTC.

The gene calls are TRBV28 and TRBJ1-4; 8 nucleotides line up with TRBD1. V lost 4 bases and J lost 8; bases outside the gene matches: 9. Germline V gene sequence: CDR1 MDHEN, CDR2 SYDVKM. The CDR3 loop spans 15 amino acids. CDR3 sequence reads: CASSSLQGAGEKLFF. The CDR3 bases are TGTGCCAGCAGTTCTCTCCAGGGGGCGGGGGAAAAACTGTTTTTT.

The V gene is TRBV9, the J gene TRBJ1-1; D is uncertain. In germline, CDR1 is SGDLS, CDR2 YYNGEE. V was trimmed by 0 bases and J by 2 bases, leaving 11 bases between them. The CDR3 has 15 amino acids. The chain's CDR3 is CASSVVPETNTEAFF. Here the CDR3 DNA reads TGTGCCAGCAGCGTAGTCCCCGAAACAAACACTGAAGCTTTCTTT. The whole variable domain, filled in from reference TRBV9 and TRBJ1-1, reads DSGVTQTPKHLITATGQRVTLRCSPRSGDLSVYWYQQSLDQGLQFLIQYYNGEERAKGNILERFSAQQFPDLHSELNLSSLELGDSALYFCASSVVPETNTEAFFGQGTRLTVV.

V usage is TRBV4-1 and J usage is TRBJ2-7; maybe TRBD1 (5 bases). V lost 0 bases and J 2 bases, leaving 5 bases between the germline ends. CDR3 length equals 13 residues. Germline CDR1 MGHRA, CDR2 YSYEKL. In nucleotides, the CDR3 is TGCGCCAGCAGCCAAGACAGGGCCTACGAGCAGTACTTC. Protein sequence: CASSQDRAYEQYF.

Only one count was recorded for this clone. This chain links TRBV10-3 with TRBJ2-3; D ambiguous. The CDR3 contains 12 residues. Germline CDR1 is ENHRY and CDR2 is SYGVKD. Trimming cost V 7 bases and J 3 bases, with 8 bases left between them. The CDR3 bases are TGTGCCATCATGGCGGAGACAGATACGCAGTATTTT. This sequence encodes CAIMAETDTQYF.

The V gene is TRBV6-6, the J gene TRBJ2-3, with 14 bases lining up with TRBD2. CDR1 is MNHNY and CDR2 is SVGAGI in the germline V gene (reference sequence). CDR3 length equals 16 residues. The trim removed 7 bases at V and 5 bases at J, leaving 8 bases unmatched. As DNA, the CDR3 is TGTGCCAGCACCCATGGACTAGCGGGAGGAATAGATACGCAGTATTTT. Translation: CASTHGLAGGIDTQYF.

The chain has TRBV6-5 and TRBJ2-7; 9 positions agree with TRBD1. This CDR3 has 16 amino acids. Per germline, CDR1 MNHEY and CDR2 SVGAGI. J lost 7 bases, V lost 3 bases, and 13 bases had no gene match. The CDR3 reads CASSYTPGQGRREQYF. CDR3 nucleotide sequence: TGTGCCAGCAGTTATACGCCGGGACAGGGTAGGAGGGAGCAGTACTTC.

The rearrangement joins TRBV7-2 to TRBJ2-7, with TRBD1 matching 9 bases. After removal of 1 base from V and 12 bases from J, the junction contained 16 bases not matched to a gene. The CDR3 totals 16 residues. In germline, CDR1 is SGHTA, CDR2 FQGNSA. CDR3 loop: CASSLGPGQGMGIAYF. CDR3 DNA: TGTGCCAGCAGCTTAGGTCCGGGACAGGGTATGGGAATAGCGTACTTC.

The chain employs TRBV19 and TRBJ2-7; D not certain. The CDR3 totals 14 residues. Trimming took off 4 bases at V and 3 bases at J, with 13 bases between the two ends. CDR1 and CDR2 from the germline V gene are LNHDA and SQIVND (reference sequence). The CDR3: CASSTRNAYYEQYF. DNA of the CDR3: TGTGCCAGTAGTACGAGGAACGCGTACTACGAGCAGTACTTC.

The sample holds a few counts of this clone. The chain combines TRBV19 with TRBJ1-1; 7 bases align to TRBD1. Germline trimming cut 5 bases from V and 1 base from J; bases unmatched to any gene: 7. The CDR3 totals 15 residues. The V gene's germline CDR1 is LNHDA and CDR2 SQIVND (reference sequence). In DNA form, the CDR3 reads TGTGCCAGTAGTCTAGCGGGACAGCCGAACACTGAAGCTTTCTTT. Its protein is CASSLAGQPNTEAFF.

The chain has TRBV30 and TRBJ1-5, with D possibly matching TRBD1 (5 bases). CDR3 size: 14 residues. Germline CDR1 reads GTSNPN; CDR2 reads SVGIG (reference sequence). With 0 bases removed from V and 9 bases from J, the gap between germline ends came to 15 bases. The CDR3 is CAWSVGAMEGPQHF. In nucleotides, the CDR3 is TGTGCCTGGAGTGTAGGGGCCATGGAAGGGCCCCAGCATTTT.

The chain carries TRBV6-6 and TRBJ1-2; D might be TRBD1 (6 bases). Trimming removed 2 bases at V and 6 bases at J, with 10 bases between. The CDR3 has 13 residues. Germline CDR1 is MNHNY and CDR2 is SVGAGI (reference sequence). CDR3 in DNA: TGTGCCAGCAGTTACGATGGGGGCAATGGCTACACCTTC. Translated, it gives CASSYDGGNGYTF.

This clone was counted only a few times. The CDR3 is CASSPTGGNNSPLHF. The DNA for the CDR3 is TGTGCCAGCAGCCCGACAGGGGGCAATAATTCACCCCTCCACTTT. The V call is TRBV7-3, the J call TRBJ1-6; 10 nucleotides agree with TRBD1. Trimming removed 5 bases from V and 5 bases from J; junction bases left unmatched: 3. CDR3 length equals 15 residues. Germline V lookup: CDR1 SGHTA, CDR2 FQGTGA. Complete variable domain (other parts from reference TRBV7-3 and TRBJ1-6): GAGVSQTPSNKVTEKGKYVELRCDPISGHTALYWYRQSLGQGPEFLIYFQGTGAADDSGLPNDRFFAVRPEGSVSTLKIQRTERGDSAVYLCASSPTGGNNSPLHFGNGTRLTVT.

The CDR3 protein is CAISDGSSGNTIYF. The CDR3 nucleotides read TGTGCCATCAGTGACGGGAGCTCTGGAAACACCATATATTTT. This chain links TRBV10-3 with TRBJ1-3, with unresolved D. The V gene lost 3 bases and the J gene lost 0 bases, with 6 bases spanning the gap. Germline CDR1 and CDR2: ENHRY and SYGVKD. The CDR3 totals 14 residues.

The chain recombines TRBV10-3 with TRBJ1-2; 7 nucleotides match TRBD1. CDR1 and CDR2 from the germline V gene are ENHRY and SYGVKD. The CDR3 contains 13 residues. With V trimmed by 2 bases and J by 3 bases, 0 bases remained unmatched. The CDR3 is CAISETGDYGYTF. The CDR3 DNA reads TGTGCCATCAGTGAGACAGGGGACTATGGCTACACCTTC.

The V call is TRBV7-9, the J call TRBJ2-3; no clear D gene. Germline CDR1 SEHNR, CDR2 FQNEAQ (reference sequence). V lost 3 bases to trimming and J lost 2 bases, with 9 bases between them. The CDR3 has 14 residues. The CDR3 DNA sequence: TGTGCCAGCAGCTTGGCAGAAACCACAGATACGCAGTATTTT. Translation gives CASSLAETTDTQYF.

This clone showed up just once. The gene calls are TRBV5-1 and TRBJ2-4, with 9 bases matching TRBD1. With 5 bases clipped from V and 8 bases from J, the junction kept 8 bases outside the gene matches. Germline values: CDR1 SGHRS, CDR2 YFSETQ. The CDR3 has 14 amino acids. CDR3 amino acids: CASRQGTGSYIQYF. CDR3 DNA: TGCGCCAGCAGACAGGGGACAGGGAGTTACATTCAGTACTTC.

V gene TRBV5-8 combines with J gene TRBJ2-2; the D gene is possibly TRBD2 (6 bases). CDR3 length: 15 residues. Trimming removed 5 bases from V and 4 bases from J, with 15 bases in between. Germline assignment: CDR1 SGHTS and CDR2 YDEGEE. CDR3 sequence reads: CASRGGVRGTGELFF. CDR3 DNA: TGTGCCAGCAGGGGGGGAGTTCGGGGCACCGGGGAGCTGTTTTTT. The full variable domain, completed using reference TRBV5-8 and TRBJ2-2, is EAGVTQSPTHLIKTRGQQATLRCSPISGHTSVYWYQQALGLGLQFLLWYDEGEERNRGNFPPRFSGRQFPNYSSELNVNALELEDSALYLCASRGGVRGTGELFFGEGSRLTVL.

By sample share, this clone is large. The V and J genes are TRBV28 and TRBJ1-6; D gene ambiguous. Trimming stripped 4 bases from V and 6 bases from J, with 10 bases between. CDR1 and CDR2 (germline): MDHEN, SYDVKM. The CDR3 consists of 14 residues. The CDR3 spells CASSSQSFNSPLHF. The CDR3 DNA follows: TGTGCCAGCAGTTCACAGAGTTTTAATTCACCCCTCCACTTT.